This T cell receptor (beta chain) was sequenced for a study of shared clonotypes between healthy human individuals. On the study more broadly: Donors consisted of a couple of women and a few men between 18 and 49.

Overall study results and limits: In several donors, around 5% of naive CD4 clonotypes appeared in common. Sorted-subset sequencing was shown by rarefaction to be incomplete despite large depth. Investigators expected sequencing depth to affect clonotype sharing among donors.

CD45RO-negative, CCR7-selected cells formed the naive CD8 fraction, which excluded terminally differentiated effector memory CD45RA+ cells. V lost 4 bases to trimming and J lost 12 bases, with 16 bases between them. CDR1 and CDR2 from the germline V gene are SNHLY and FYNNEI. CDR3 size: 13 residues. As concerns this clone: Its specificity is unknown.

Method: immunoSEQ multiplex PCR; TCRdb's copy keeps in-frame clones and lacks some. Counted here are over 2,000,000 clones, just under 95% occurring once; the ten biggest clones make up about 1.7%. The sequencing sample was made of naive CD8+ T cells from PBMCs. V is TRBV2 and J is TRBJ2-1; D may correspond to TRBD1 or TRBD2 (7 bases each). The clonotype was recovered from a man aged 18 to 30 in good health. Some clones in this sample may be carry-over from other donors' samples. The CDR3 DNA reads as TGTGCCAGCAGTGGGGAGGGCAGGGGGTTGCAGTTCTTC. Its translation is CASSGEGRGLQFF.